This TCR beta chain was identified in a study of cytomegalovirus exposure and HLA in healthy donors. Remarks on this clone: Distinct nucleotide sequences in the sample also encode this CDR3.

Participants comprised healthy donors of bone marrow. V was pared by 0 bases and J by 12 bases, with 9 bases between. The CDR3 sequence is 13 residues long. Germline CDR1 and CDR2: MGHRA and YSYEKL. It was with 60 Vbeta and 13 Jbeta primers that the PCR ran. Assay: immunoSEQ multiplex PCR; the TCRdb copy retains only in-frame clones and omits some. The specimen's table records tens of thousands of clones. Sequencing was done on a sample of PBMCs. This TCR came from a woman in her thirties in good health and CMV-seronegative. This chain links TRBV4-1 with TRBJ1-6; the D gene is possibly TRBD1 (6 bases). This CDR3 reads CASSQDRTEPLHF. In DNA, the CDR3 is TGCGCCAGCAGCCAAGACAGGACAGAACCCCTCCACTTT.